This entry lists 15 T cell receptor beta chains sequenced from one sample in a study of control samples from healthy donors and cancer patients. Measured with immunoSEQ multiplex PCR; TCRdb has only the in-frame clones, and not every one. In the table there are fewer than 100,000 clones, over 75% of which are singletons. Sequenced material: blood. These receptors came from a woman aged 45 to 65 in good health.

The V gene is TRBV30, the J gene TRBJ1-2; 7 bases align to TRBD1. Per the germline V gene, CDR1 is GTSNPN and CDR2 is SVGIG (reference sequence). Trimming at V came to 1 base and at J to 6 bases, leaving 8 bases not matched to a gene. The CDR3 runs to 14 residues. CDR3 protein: CAWSDTTGVNGYTF. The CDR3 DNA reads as TGTGCCTGGAGTGACACCACAGGGGTTAATGGCTACACCTTC.

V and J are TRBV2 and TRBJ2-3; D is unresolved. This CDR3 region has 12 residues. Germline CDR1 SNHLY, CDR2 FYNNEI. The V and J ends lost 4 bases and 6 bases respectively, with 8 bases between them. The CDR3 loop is CASSVGYDTQYF. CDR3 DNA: TGTGCCAGCAGTGTTGGGTACGATACGCAGTATTTT.

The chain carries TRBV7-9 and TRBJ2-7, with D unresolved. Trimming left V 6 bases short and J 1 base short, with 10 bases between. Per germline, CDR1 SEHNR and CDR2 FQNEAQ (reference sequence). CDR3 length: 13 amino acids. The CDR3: CASSLQRSYEQYF. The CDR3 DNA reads TGTGCCAGCAGTCTACAACGGTCCTACGAGCAGTACTTC.

CDR3 region: CASSEGLGQPQHF. The CDR3 region has the DNA TGTGCCAGCAGTGAGGGACTAGGGCAGCCCCAGCATTTT. J is TRBJ1-5 and V is TRBV6-1; tentatively, D is TRBD1 (5 bases). This CDR3 has 13 amino acids. Germline CDR1 is MNHNS and CDR2 is SASEGT. V was clipped by 3 bases and J by 7 bases, with 10 bases between them.

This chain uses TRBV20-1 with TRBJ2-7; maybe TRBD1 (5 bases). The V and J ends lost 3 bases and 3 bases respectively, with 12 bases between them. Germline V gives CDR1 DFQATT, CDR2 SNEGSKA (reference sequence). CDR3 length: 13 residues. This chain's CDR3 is CSASNQGNYEQYF. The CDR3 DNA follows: TGCAGTGCTAGTAATCAGGGAAACTACGAGCAGTACTTC.

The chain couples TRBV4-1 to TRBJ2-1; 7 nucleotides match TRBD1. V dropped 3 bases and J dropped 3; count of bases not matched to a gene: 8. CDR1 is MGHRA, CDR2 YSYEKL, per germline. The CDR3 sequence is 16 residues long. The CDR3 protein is CASSHHTGANYNEQFF. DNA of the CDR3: TGCGCCAGCAGCCATCACACAGGGGCGAACTACAATGAGCAGTTCTTC.

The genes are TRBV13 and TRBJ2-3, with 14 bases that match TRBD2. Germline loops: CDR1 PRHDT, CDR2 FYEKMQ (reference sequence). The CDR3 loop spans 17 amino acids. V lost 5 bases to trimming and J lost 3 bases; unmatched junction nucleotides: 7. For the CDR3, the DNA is TGTGCCAGCAGCCACGTCGGACTAGCGGGGGGAACAGATACGCAGTATTTT. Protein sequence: CASSHVGLAGGTDTQYF.

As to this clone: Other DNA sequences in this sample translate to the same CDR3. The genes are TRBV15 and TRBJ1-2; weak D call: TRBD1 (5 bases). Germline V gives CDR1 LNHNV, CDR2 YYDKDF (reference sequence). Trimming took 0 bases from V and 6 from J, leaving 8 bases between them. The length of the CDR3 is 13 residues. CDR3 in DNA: TGTGCCACCAGCAGAGAGGAAGGGGATGGCTACACCTTC. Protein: CATSREEGDGYTF.

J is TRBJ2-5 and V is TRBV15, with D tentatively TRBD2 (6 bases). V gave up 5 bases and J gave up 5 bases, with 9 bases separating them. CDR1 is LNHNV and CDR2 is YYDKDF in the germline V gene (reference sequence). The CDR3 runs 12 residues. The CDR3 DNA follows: TGTGCCACCAGCTTTGGGAGGGAGACCCAGTACTTC. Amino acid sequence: CATSFGRETQYF.

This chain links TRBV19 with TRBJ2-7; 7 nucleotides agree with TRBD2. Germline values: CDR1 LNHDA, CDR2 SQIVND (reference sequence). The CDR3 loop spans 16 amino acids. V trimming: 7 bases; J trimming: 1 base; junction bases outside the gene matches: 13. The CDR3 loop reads CASTPGGSGASYEQYF. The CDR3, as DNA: TGTGCCAGTACACCTGGGGGGAGCGGGGCTTCCTACGAGCAGTACTTC.

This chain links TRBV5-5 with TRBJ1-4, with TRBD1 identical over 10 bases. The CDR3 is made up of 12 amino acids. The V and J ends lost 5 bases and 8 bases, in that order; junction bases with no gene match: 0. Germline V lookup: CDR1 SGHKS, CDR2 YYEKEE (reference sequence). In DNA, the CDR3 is TGTGCCAGCAGGGACAGGGGGGAAAAACTGTTTTTT. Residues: CASRDRGEKLFF.

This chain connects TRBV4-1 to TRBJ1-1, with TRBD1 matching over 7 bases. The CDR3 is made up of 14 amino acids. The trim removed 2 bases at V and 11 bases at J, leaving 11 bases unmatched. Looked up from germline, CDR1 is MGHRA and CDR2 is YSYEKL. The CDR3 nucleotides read TGCGCCAGCAGCCAAAATGACAGGGTAGTAGTGGCTTTCTTT. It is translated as CASSQNDRVVVAFF.

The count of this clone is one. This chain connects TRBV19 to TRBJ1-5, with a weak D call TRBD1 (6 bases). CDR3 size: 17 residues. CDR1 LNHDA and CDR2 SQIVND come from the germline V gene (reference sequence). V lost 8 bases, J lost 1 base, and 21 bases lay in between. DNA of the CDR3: TGTGCCAGTGCTCAACAGGGTAGTGGATACAGCAATCAGCCCCAGCATTTT. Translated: CASAQQGSGYSNQPQHF. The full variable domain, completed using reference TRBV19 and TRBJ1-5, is DGGITQSPKYLFRKEGQNVTLSCEQNLNHDAMYWYRQDPGQGLRLIYYSQIVNDFQKGDIAEGYSVSREKKESFPLTVTSAQKNPTAFYLCASAQQGSGYSNQPQHFGDGTRLSIL.

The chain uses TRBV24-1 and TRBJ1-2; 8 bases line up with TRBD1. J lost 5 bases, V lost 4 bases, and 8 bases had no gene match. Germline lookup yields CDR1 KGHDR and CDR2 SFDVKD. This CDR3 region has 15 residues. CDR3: CATSDPGQGGYGYTF. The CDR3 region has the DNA TGTGCCACCAGTGACCCCGGACAGGGTGGATATGGCTACACCTTC.

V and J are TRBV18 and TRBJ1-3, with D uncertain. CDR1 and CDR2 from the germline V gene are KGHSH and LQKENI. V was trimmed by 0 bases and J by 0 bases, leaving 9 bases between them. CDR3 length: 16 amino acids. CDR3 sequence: CASSPPLPSSGNTIYF. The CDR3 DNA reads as TGTGCCAGCTCACCACCTCTCCCGAGCTCTGGAAACACCATATATTTT.